This T cell receptor beta chain was sequenced in a study of beta chain features in type 1 diabetes. General observations from the study: High TCR expression in some cells could lead to their over-representation in cDNA sequencing. There was a moderate but significant shortening of TCRB CDR3s in all four CD4+ subsets of Type 1 diabetes patients.

This clone was seen a few times. The antigen is undetermined. The CDR3 is made up of 15 amino acids. Trimming removed 4 bases at V and 3 bases at J, with 14 bases between. The germline V gene has CDR1 SGHNT and CDR2 YYREEE (reference sequence). Sorted cells reached over 95% purity in every population. The sequenced template was cDNA made from the entire isolated RNA. The protocol was immunoSEQ multiplex PCR, while the TCRdb copy is restricted to in-frame clones and leaves out a portion. Of 600,000 to 750,000 clones in the sample, over 10% are singletons; the top ten hold more than 0.095%. The receptor was isolated from a man between 25 and 39 years old with type 1 diabetes. The sequenced sample was naive CD4+ T cells from blood. The chain employs TRBV5-4 and TRBJ1-5; D perhaps matches TRBD1 (5 bases). The CDR3 here is CASSVGPRDNQPQHF. As DNA, the CDR3 is TGTGCCAGCAGCGTTGGCCCCAGGGACAATCAGCCCCAGCATTTT.